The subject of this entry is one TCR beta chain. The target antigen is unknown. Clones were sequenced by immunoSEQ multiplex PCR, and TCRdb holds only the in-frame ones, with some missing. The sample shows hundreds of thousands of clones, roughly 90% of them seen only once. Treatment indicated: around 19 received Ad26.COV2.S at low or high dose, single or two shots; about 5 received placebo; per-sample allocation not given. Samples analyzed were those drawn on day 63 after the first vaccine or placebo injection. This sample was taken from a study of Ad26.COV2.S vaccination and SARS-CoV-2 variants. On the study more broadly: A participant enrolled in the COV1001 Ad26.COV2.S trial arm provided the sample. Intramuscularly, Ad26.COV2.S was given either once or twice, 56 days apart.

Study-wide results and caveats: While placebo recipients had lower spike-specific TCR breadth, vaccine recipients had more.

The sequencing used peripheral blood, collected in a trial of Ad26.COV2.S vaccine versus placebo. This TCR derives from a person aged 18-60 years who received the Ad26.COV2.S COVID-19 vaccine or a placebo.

As DNA, the CDR3 is TGTGCCAGCAGCTTACTACCGGGACTAGCGGGGTTTGAGCAGTTCTTC. As protein: CASSLLPGLAGFEQFF. The rearrangement uses TRBV7-2 and TRBJ2-1, with 13 bases identical to TRBD2. Germline lookup yields CDR1 SGHTA and CDR2 FQGNSA. Losses at the gene ends were 2 bases for V and 9 bases for J; bases not matched to a gene: 7. The CDR3 covers 16 residues. The whole variable domain, remainder taken from reference TRBV7-2 and TRBJ2-1, is GAGVSQSPSNKVTEKGKDVELRCDPISGHTALYWYRQSLGQGLEFLIYFQGNSAPDKSGLPSDRFSAERTGGSVSTLTIQRTQQEDSAVYLCASSLLPGLAGFEQFFGPGTRLTVL.